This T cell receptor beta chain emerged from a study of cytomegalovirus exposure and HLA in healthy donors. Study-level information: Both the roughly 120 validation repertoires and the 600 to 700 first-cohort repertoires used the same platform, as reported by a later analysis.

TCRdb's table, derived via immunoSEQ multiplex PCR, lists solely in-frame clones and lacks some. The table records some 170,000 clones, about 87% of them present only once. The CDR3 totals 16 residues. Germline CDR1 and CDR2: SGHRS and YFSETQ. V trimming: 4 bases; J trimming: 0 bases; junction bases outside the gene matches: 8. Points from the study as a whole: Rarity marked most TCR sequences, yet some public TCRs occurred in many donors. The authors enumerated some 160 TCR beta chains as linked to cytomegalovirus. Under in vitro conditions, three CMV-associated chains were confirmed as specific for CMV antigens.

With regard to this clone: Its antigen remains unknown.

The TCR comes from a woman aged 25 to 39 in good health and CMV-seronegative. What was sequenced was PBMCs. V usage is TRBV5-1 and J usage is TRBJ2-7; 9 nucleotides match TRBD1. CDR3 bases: TGCGCCAGCAGCCGTAAGACAGGGGGAATCTCCTACGAGCAGTACTTC. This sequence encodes CASSRKTGGISYEQYF.